This TCR beta chain is drawn from a study of shared clonotypes between healthy human individuals. Profiled with immunoSEQ multiplex PCR; TCRdb holds only in-frame clones, not every one. The table records about 2 million clones, approximately 95% of them present only once. CDR1 and CDR2 (germline): MNHEY, SVGAGI. The CDR3 spans 16 residues. Trimming cost V 0 bases and J 3 bases, with 15 bases left between them. The J gene is TRBJ2-7, the V gene TRBV6-5, with TRBD1 as a possible D gene (5 bases). This clonotype was obtained from a man between 18 and 29 years old in good health. Sequencing used naive CD4+ T cells sorted from blood. Documented subset: CD45RA+ positively selected. The CDR3 here is CASSYSGIGQGYEQYF. CDR3 bases: TGTGCCAGCAGTTACTCGGGAATAGGGCAGGGCTACGAGCAGTACTTC.